This entry lists 2 T cell receptor beta chains sequenced from one sample in a study of blood T cell repertoires in COVID-19. Generated by immunoSEQ multiplex PCR, the TCRdb table keeps only in-frame clones and is missing some. Among fewer than 150,000 clones listed, about 83% were seen once. Material for sequencing was peripheral blood. These receptors all stem from a woman aged 40 to 49 with acute or convalescent COVID-19.

The chain links TRBV19 to TRBJ2-1, with 14 positions matching TRBD2. The trim removed 5 bases at V and 12 bases at J, leaving 12 bases unmatched. The CDR3 has 16 amino acids. The V gene's germline CDR1 is LNHDA and CDR2 SQIVND (reference sequence). The CDR3 nucleotides read TGTGCCAGTAGTGCCTCCGGGACTAGCGGGGGACGTCGGCAGTTCTTC. Amino acid sequence: CASSASGTSGGRRQFF.

The chain carries TRBV18 and TRBJ1-4; D is unresolved. The V and J ends lost 0 bases and 0 bases respectively, with 11 bases between them. This CDR3 comprises 17 residues. CDR1 KGHSH and CDR2 LQKENI come from the germline V gene. The CDR3 loop is CASSPPNPVSTNEKLFF. In DNA, the CDR3 is TGTGCCAGCTCACCACCGAATCCAGTCTCAACTAATGAAAAACTGTTTTTT.